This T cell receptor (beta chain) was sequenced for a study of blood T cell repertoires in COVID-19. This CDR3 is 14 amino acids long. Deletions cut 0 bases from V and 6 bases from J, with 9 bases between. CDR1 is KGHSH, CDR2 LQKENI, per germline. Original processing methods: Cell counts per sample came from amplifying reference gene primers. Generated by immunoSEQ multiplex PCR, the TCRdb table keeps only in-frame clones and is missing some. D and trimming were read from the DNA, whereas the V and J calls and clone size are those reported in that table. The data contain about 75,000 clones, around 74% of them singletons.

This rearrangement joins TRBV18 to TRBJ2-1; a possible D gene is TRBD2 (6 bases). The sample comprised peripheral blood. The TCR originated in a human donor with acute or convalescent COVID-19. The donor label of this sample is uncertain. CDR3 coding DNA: TGTGCCAGCTCACCACCGGGTAGCGGCAATGAGCAGTTCTTC. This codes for CASSPPGSGNEQFF.